The 3 T cell receptor beta chains given below trace back to one sample, sequenced in a study of blood T cell repertoires in COVID-19 (dated by TCRdb to the early 2020s). Library preparation was by the immunoSEQ multiplex PCR assay. TCRdb provides this immuneACCESS table in a form limited to in-frame rearrangements. Some clones are lacking; in checked studies, under half of them reflect an unresolved V gene, and why the rest are absent is not known. This sample holds 200,000 to 300,000 clones; around 90% were observed only once. The top ten clonotypes cover about 2.5% of the sample. Material for sequencing was peripheral blood. All receptors come from a young adult with COVID-19, enrolled during active disease.

J is TRBJ2-3 and V is TRBV29-1; the D gene is possibly TRBD2 (6 bases). Trimming cost V 6 bases and J 2 bases, with 12 bases left between them. Germline V gives CDR1 SQVTM, CDR2 ANQGSEA. CDR3 length: 13 amino acids. In DNA form, the CDR3 reads TGCAGCGTGGGACTTAAGTTCACAGATACGCAGTATTTT. Translating it yields CSVGLKFTDTQYF.

Only one count was recorded for this clone. An end of the junction does not agree with germline; a read error may underlie this. V usage is TRBV5-6 and J usage is TRBJ2-7; D call uncertain. The CDR3 has 11 amino acids. Germline-derived CDR1 and CDR2 are SGHDT and YYEEEE. CDR3 sequence reads: CASSFSFEQYF. CDR3 in DNA: TGTGCCAGCAGCTTCTCCTTCGAGCAGTACTTC.

The chain recombines TRBV28 with TRBJ2-1, with 14 bases lining up with TRBD2. Germline CDR1 is MDHEN and CDR2 is SYDVKM. The CDR3 has 17 amino acids. V lost 4 bases to trimming and J lost 4 bases; unmatched junction nucleotides: 6. Here the CDR3 DNA reads TGTGCCAGCAGTTCGGGACTAGCGGGAGTGGGATACAATGAGCAGTTCTTC. This sequence encodes CASSSGLAGVGYNEQFF.